Sequencing of this T cell receptor beta chain was carried out in a study of regulatory T cells in long-lasting Graves disease. Researchers made TCR beta libraries by using iRepertoire HTBI primers and running Arm-PCR on CDR3 regions. Each CDR3 protein gets one entry after TCRdb re-called the multiplex PCR reads with MiXCR. This repertoire shows hundreds of thousands of distinct CDR3 sequences, about 16% found once; its top ten account for about 25%. Many counts were recorded for this clonotype. Its antigen is as yet unknown. Study-wide results and limits: New patients shared roughly 1,000 public clonotypes, fewer than the approximately 2,500 shared by persistent patients.

Time point indicated: newly diagnosed GD, antithyroid drugs for less than 3 months. RNA from PBMCs was the source of the TCR library. This sample also belongs to another study, concerning T cells in Graves' hyperthyroidism and ophthalmopathy. That study adds: With a duration under 2 months, the hyperthyroidism was newly diagnosed in patients aged 18 to 65. Stable hyperthyroidism was told apart from ophthalmopathy by a model built on 13 V-J features. The model foresaw ophthalmopathy a median roughly 6.5 months prior to onset.

This TCR came from a woman aged 35-65 years with Graves disease. The input for sequencing was peripheral blood mononuclear cells (PBMCs), taken at new diagnosis, from a patient treated with antithyroid drugs.

As DNA, the CDR3 is TGTGCCAGCAGCCTGGGTAGCGACAACTCCTACGAGCAGTACTTC. Encoded protein: CASSLGSDNSYEQYF. The chain recombines TRBV3-1 with TRBJ2-7; maybe TRBD2 (5 bases). Germline CDR1 LGHDT, CDR2 YNNKEL (reference sequence). CDR3 length: 15 residues. The V gene lost 4 bases and the J gene lost 0 bases, with 13 bases spanning the gap.